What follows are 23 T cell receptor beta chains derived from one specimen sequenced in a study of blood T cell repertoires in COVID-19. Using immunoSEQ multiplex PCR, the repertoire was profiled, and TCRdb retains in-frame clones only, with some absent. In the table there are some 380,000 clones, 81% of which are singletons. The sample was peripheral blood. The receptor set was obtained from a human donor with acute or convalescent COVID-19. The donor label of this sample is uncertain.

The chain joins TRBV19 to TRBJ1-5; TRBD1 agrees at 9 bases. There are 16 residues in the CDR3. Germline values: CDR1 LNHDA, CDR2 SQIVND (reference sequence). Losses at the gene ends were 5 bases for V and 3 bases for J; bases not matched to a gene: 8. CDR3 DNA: TGTGCCAGTAGTCCACAGGACAGGGGAACCAATCAGCCCCAGCATTTT. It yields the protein CASSPQDRGTNQPQHF.

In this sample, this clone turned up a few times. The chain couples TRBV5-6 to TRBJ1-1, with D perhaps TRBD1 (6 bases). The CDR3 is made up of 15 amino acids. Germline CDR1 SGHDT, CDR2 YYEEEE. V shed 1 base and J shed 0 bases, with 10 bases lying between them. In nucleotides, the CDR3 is TGTGCCAGCAGCTTGTTTGGACAGTTGAACACTGAAGCTTTCTTT. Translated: CASSLFGQLNTEAFF.

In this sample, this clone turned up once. The CDR3 DNA sequence: TGCGCCAGCAGCTTGGAGTCACAGTTGAACACTGAAGCTTTCTTT. It is translated as CASSLESQLNTEAFF. This chain links TRBV5-1 with TRBJ1-1, with D unresolved. CDR3 length: 15 residues. Germline V gene sequence: CDR1 SGHRS, CDR2 YFSETQ. Trimming removed 0 bases at V and 0 bases at J, with 9 bases between.

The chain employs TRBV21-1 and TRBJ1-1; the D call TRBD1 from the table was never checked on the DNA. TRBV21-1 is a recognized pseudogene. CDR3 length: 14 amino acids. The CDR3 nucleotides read TGTGCCAGCAGCAAACACCAGGAAAACACTGAAGCTTTCTTT. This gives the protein CASSKHQENTEAFF.

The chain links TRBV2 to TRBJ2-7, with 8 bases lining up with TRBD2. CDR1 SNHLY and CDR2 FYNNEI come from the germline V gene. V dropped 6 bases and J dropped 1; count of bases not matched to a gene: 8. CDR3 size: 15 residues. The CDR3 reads CASRDHSGASYEQYF. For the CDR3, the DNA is TGTGCCAGCAGAGACCATAGCGGGGCGTCCTACGAGCAGTACTTC.

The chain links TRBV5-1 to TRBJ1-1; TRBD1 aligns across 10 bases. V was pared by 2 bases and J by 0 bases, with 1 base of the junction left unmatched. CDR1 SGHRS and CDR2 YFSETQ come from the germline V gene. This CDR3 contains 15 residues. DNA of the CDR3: TGCGCCAGCAGCTTCGGGACAGGGGTGAACACTGAAGCTTTCTTT. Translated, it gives CASSFGTGVNTEAFF.

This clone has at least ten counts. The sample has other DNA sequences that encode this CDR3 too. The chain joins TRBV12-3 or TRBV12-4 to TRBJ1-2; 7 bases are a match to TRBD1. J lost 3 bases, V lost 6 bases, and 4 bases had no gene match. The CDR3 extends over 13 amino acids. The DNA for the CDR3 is TGTGCCAGCAGACCAACAGGGGACTATGGCTACACCTTC. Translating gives CASRPTGDYGYTF.

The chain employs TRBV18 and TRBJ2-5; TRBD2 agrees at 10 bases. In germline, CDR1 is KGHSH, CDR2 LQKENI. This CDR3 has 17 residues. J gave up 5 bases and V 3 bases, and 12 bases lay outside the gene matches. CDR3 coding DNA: TGTGCCAGCTCACCCTCCACTACAGCGGGAGGGTCGGAGACCCAGTACTTC. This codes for CASSPSTTAGGSETQYF.

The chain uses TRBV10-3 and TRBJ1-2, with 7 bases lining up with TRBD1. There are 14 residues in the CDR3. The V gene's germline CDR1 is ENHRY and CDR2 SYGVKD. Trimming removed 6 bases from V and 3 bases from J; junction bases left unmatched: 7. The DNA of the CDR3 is TGTGCCATCAGGTTTTTTACAGGGGACTATGGCTACACCTTC. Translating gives CAIRFFTGDYGYTF.

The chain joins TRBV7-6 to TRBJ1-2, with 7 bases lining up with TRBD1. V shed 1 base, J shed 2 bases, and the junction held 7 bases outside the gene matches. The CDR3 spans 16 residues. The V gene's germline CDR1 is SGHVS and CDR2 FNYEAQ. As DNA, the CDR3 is TGTGCCAGCAGCTTAGAACCACTGGGACAGAACTATGGCTACACCTTC. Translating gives CASSLEPLGQNYGYTF.

CDR3 sequence: CASSPEGGAGANVLTF. The DNA of the CDR3 is TGCGCCAGCAGCCCGGAGGGGGGGGCTGGGGCCAACGTCCTGACTTTC. The V and J genes are TRBV4-1 and TRBJ2-6; possible D gene TRBD2, 7 bases. The V and J ends lost 4 bases and 2 bases respectively, with 12 bases between them. The germline V gene encodes CDR1 MGHRA and CDR2 YSYEKL. The CDR3 contains 16 residues.

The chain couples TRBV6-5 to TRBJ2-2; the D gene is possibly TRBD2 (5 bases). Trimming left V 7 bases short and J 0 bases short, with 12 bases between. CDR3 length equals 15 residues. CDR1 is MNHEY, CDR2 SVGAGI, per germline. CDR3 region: CASTLDLTNTGELFF. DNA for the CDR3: TGTGCCAGCACCTTGGACTTGACGAACACCGGGGAGCTGTTTTTT.

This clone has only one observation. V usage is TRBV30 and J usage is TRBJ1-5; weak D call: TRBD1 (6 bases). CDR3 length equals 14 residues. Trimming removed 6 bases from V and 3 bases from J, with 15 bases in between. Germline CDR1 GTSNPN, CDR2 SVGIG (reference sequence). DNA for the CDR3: TGTGCCTGCGCATCAACAGGGATCAATCAGCCCCAGCATTTT. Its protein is CACASTGINQPQHF.

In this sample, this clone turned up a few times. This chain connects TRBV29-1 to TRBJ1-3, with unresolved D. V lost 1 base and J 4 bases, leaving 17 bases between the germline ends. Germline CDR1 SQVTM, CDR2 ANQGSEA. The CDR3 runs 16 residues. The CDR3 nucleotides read TGCAGCGTTGAAGTGGGGAAGGGAGTTTCGGGAAACACCATATATTTT. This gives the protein CSVEVGKGVSGNTIYF.

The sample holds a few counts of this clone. In DNA, the CDR3 is TGTGCCAGCTCACCGGGGCCGACTAGCGCCTACTTCTACGAGCAGTACTTC. It specifies CASSPGPTSAYFYEQYF. The chain combines TRBV18 with TRBJ2-7, with TRBD2 matching 8 bases. CDR3 length: 17 residues. V lost 3 bases, J lost 3 bases, and 13 bases stayed unmatched. Germline V CDR1 and CDR2: KGHSH, LQKENI.

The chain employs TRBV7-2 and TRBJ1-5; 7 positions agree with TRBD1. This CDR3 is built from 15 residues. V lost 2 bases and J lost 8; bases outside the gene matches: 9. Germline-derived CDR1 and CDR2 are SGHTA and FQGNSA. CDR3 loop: CASSLRQGGKEPQHF. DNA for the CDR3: TGTGCCAGCAGCTTACGACAAGGGGGCAAAGAGCCCCAGCATTTT. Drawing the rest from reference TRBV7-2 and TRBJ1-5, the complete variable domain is GAGVSQSPSNKVTEKGKDVELRCDPISGHTALYWYRQSLGQGLEFLIYFQGNSAPDKSGLPSDRFSAERTGGSVSTLTIQRTQQEDSAVYLCASSLRQGGKEPQHFGDGTRLSIL.

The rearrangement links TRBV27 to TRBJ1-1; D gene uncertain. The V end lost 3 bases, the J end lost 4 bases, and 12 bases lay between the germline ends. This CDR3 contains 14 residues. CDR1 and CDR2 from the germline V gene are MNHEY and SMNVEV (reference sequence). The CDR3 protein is CASSFGGYSTEAFF. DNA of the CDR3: TGTGCCAGCAGTTTTGGAGGATATAGCACTGAAGCTTTCTTT.

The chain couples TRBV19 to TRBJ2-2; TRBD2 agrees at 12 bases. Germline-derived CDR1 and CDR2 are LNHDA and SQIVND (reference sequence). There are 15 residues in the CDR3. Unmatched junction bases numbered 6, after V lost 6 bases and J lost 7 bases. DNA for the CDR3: TGTGCCAGTAGACGACTAGCGGGAGCTTTCGGGGAGCTGTTTTTT. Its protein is CASRRLAGAFGELFF.

In DNA form, the CDR3 reads TGTGCCAGCAGCTCGACAGGGGCGGTCTATGGCTACACCTTC. Translation gives CASSSTGAVYGYTF. This sequence joins TRBV5-4 and TRBJ1-2, with TRBD1 identical over 8 bases. V was pared by 3 bases and J by 4 bases, with 5 bases of the junction left unmatched. CDR1 is SGHNT and CDR2 is YYREEE in the germline V gene (reference sequence). This CDR3 region has 14 residues.

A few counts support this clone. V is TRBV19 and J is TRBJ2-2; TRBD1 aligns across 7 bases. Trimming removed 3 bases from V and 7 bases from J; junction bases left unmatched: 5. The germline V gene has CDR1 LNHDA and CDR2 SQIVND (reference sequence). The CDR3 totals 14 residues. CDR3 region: CASSMRQGIGELFF. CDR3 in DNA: TGTGCCAGTAGTATGAGACAGGGAATCGGGGAGCTGTTTTTT.

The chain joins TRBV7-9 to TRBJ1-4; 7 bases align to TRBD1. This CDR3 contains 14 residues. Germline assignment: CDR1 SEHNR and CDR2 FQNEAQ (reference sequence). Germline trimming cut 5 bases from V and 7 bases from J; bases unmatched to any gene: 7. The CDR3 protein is CASSTRQGREKLFF. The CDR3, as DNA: TGTGCCAGCAGCACCAGACAGGGTCGTGAAAAACTGTTTTTT. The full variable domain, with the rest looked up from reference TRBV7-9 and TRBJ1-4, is DTGVSQNPRHKITKRGQNVTFRCDPISEHNRLYWYRQTLGQGPEFLTYFQNEAQLEKSRLLSDRFSAERPKGSFSTLEIQRTEQGDSAMYLCASSTRQGREKLFFGSGTQLSVL.

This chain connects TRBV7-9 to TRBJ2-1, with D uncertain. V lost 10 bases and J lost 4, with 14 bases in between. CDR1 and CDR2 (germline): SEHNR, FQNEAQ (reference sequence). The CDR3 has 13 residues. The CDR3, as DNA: TGTGCCACCACCCTGTCGGGTTACAATGAGCAGTTCTTC. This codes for CATTLSGYNEQFF.

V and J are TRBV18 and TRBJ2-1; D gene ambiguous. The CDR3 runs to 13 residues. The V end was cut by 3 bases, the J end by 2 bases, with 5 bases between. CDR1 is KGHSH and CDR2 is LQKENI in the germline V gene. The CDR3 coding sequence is TGTGCCAGCTCACCCACTACCTACAATGAGCAGTTCTTC. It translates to CASSPTTYNEQFF.